The 14 T cell receptor beta chains reported below all come from one sample, sequenced in a study of control samples from healthy donors and cancer patients. Clones were sequenced by immunoSEQ multiplex PCR, and TCRdb holds only the in-frame ones, with some missing. This repertoire shows more than 95,000 clones, 70% to 90% found once; its top ten account for 2% to 2.5%. Sequencing was done on a sample of blood. The receptors derive from a woman in her 70s in good health.

V is TRBV6-6 and J is TRBJ1-5; the D gene is possibly TRBD1 (5 bases). The length of the CDR3 is 15 residues. In germline, CDR1 is MNHNY, CDR2 SVGAGI (reference sequence). V was pared by 3 bases and J by 0 bases, with 9 bases between. CDR3 protein: CASSYLDNSNQPQHF. CDR3 coding DNA: TGTGCCAGCAGTTATTTGGACAATAGCAATCAGCCCCAGCATTTT.

CDR3 loop: CASSPTGLETQYF. The CDR3 DNA sequence: TGTGCCAGCAGCCCAACAGGGTTAGAGACCCAGTACTTC. V and J are TRBV7-3 and TRBJ2-5, with D tentatively TRBD1 (6 bases). V shed 5 bases and J shed 4 bases, with 11 bases lying between them. The CDR3 spans 13 residues. In germline, CDR1 is SGHTA, CDR2 FQGTGA.

Note on this clone: This specimen includes other DNA sequences encoding the same CDR3. The V gene is TRBV18, the J gene TRBJ2-7, with a possible D match to TRBD1 (6 bases). The CDR3 length is 14 residues. Between the trimmed V and J ends, which lost 3 bases and 1 base, there was a span of 10 bases. Germline CDR1 KGHSH, CDR2 LQKENI. CDR3 loop: CASSPSQGSYEQYF. The CDR3 coding sequence is TGTGCCAGCTCACCCTCACAGGGTTCCTACGAGCAGTACTTC.

The chain combines TRBV18 with TRBJ2-4; 10 positions match TRBD1. This CDR3 is 17 amino acids long. With 4 bases clipped from V and 5 bases from J, the junction kept 11 bases outside the gene matches. Germline loops: CDR1 KGHSH, CDR2 LQKENI. CDR3 bases: TGTGCCAGCTCACGCTCCCACCCCGGACAGGGGGAAAACATTCAGTACTTC. As protein: CASSRSHPGQGENIQYF.

The J gene is TRBJ2-5, the V gene TRBV7-9; TRBD1 aligns across 10 bases. Germline loops: CDR1 SEHNR, CDR2 FQNEAQ (reference sequence). The CDR3 consists of 15 residues. The V gene end was trimmed by 5 bases and the J gene end by 4 bases; junction bases not matched to a gene: 7. CDR3 sequence: CASSPGDRGGETQYF. Written as DNA, the CDR3 is TGTGCCAGCAGCCCGGGGGACAGGGGAGGAGAGACCCAGTACTTC.

The V call is TRBV6-5, the J call TRBJ2-1; no firm D call. CDR3 length equals 15 residues. V gave up 6 bases and J gave up 0 bases, with 12 bases separating them. Germline V gene sequence: CDR1 MNHEY, CDR2 SVGAGI. The CDR3 region is CASRSLLSSYNEQFF. The DNA for the CDR3 is TGTGCCAGCAGGTCACTCTTGAGCTCCTACAATGAGCAGTTCTTC.

The CDR3: CASSYSQNRVETQYF. The CDR3 nucleotides read TGTGCCAGCAGTTACTCGCAGAACAGGGTGGAGACCCAGTACTTC. The chain is built from TRBV6-5 and TRBJ2-5; maybe TRBD1 (6 bases). Germline V gives CDR1 MNHEY, CDR2 SVGAGI. V gave up 0 bases and J gave up 5 bases, with 13 bases separating them. The CDR3 spans 15 residues.

The chain links TRBV2 to TRBJ1-1; D gene ambiguous. With 9 bases removed from V and 2 bases from J, the gap between germline ends came to 10 bases. The length of the CDR3 is 12 residues. Germline V gives CDR1 SNHLY, CDR2 FYNNEI. The CDR3 DNA sequence: TGTGCCAGGATGAGGTTAAACACTGAAGCTTTCTTT. This sequence encodes CARMRLNTEAFF.

The chain recombines TRBV5-1 with TRBJ2-6, with D possibly being TRBD1 (5 bases). V lost 0 bases and J 0 bases, leaving 7 bases between the germline ends. The germline V gene has CDR1 SGHRS and CDR2 YFSETQ. This CDR3 is built from 16 residues. For the CDR3, the DNA is TGCGCCAGCAGCTTGGGTGACAGCTCTGGGGCCAACGTCCTGACTTTC. Protein: CASSLGDSSGANVLTF. Complete variable domain (other parts from reference TRBV5-1 and TRBJ2-6): KAGVTQTPRYLIKTRGQQVTLSCSPISGHRSVSWYQQTPGQGLQFLFEYFSETQRNKGNFPGRFSGRQFSNSRSEMNVSTLELGDSALYLCASSLGDSSGANVLTFGAGSRLTVL.

The chain is built from TRBV18 and TRBJ2-3; TRBD1 aligns across 7 bases. V lost 4 bases and J lost 6; bases outside the gene matches: 4. The CDR3 has 13 amino acids. From germline, CDR1 is KGHSH and CDR2 LQKENI. The CDR3 loop is CASSLGTVDTQYF. CDR3 DNA sequence: TGTGCCAGCTCACTCGGGACAGTTGATACGCAGTATTTT.

The rearrangement links TRBV12-3 or TRBV12-4 to TRBJ1-5; D unclear. Trimming removed 2 bases at V and 9 bases at J, with 11 bases between. The CDR3 totals 13 residues. The CDR3 loop reads CASSLSYSGPQHF. Here the CDR3 DNA reads TGTGCCAGCAGTTTAAGTTACTCTGGGCCCCAGCATTTT.

This chain's CDR3 is CASSLGLAAGGELFF. In DNA form, the CDR3 reads TGTGCCAGCAGTCTCGGACTAGCAGCTGGCGGGGAGCTGTTTTTT. V is TRBV7-2 and J is TRBJ2-2, with 8 bases matching TRBD2. Germline V CDR1 and CDR2: SGHTA, FQGNSA. The CDR3 is 15 amino acids. V was clipped by 6 bases and J by 7 bases; unmatched bases: 10.

The chain has TRBV7-2 and TRBJ1-2, with a weak D call TRBD1 (5 bases). Trimming stripped 3 bases from V and 8 bases from J, with 25 bases between. This CDR3 comprises 17 residues. Germline CDR1 is SGHTA and CDR2 is FQGNSA. The CDR3 is CASSFSFDRPLSGGYTF. CDR3 nucleotides: TGTGCCAGCAGCTTCTCGTTCGACAGACCCCTATCGGGAGGCTACACCTTC.

V and J are TRBV7-8 and TRBJ1-2, with D hard to call. Germline V gives CDR1 SGHVS, CDR2 FQNEAQ. V lost 3 bases, J lost 2 bases, and 10 bases lay in between. CDR3 length equals 14 residues. The CDR3 spells CASSLGITNYGYTF. CDR3 bases: TGTGCCAGCAGCTTGGGGATAACGAACTATGGCTACACCTTC.